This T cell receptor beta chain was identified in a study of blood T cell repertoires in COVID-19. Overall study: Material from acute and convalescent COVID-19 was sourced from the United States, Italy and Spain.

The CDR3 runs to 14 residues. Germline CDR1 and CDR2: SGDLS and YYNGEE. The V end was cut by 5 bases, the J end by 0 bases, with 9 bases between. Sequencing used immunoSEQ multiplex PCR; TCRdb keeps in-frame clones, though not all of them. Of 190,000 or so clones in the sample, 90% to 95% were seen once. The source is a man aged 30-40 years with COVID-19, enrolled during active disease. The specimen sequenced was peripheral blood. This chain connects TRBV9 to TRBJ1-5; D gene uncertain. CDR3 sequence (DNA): TGTGCCAGCAGTGCAGGAAGTAGCAATCAGCCCCAGCATTTT. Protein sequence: CASSAGSSNQPQHF.